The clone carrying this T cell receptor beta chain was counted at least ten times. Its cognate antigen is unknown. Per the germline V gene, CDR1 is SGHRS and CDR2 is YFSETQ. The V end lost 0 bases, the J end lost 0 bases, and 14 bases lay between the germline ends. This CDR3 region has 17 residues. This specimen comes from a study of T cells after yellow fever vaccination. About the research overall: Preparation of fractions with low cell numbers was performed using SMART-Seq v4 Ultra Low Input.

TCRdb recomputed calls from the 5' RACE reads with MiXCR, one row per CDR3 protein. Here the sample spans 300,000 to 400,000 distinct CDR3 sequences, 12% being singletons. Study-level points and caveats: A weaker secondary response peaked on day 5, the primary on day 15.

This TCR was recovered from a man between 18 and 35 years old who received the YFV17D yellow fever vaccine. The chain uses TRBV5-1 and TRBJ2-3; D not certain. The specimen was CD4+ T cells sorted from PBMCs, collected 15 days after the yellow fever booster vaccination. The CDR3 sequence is CASSLALSHTSTDTQYF. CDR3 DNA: TGCGCCAGCAGCTTGGCCTTATCCCATACTAGCACAGATACGCAGTATTTT.